These 22 T cell receptor beta chains came from one sample sequenced in a study of T cells in Graves' hyperthyroidism and ophthalmopathy (dated by TCRdb to the late 2010s). The method behind the library was multiplex PCR. The sample was run on an Illumina HiSeq 2000. TCR beta CDR3 regions were amplified from RNA transcripts. The TCR CDR3 was subjected to a first round of RT-PCR using the HTBI primer set and the Qiagen OneStep RT-PCR kit. Through fastp at Q25 and MiXCR, TCRdb rebuilt clones from the public reads, retaining in-frame beta chains. Each entry merges the rows of one CDR3 protein and shows their most common DNA and genes. A total of hundreds of thousands of distinct CDR3 sequences appear in this sample, around 21% of them only once. More than 30% of the sample belongs to the ten largest clones. The sequenced sample consisted of blood. All receptors come from a man between 25 and 39 years old with Graves' ophthalmopathy.

The V gene is TRBV6-2 or TRBV6-3, the J gene TRBJ2-1, with 9 bases identical to TRBD1. Trimming took 6 bases from V and 8 from J; bases not matched to a gene: 2. The CDR3 loop spans 12 amino acids. The germline V gene has CDR1 MNHEY and CDR2 SVGEGT. The DNA for the CDR3 is TGTGCCAGCAGCACAGGGGGCTATGAGCAGTTCTTC. It specifies CASSTGGYEQFF.

The chain recombines TRBV10-2 with TRBJ1-1; 9 positions match TRBD1. This CDR3 is 14 amino acids long. V was pared by 7 bases and J by 0 bases, with 3 bases of the junction left unmatched. Germline V gene data show CDR1 as WSHSY and CDR2 as SAAADI. This chain's CDR3 is CASKRTGVNTEAFF. CDR3 DNA: TGCGCCAGCAAAAGGACAGGGGTGAACACTGAAGCTTTCTTT.

V usage is TRBV24-1 and J usage is TRBJ2-3; TRBD2 aligns across 14 bases. The CDR3 is made up of 19 amino acids. Trimming cost V 7 bases and J 4 bases; bases outside gene matches: 15. Germline V gives CDR1 KGHDR, CDR2 SFDVKD. CDR3 sequence (DNA): TGTGCCACCAGCTTCCCGGGACTAGCGGGAGAAACCAAGGCAGATACGCAGTATTTT. Translated, it gives CATSFPGLAGETKADTQYF.

This clonotype occurred a few times. This chain uses TRBV27 with TRBJ1-4; D unclear. The CDR3 runs 17 residues. Per the germline V gene, CDR1 is MNHEY and CDR2 is SMNVEV (reference sequence). Trimming pared 4 bases from V and 4 bases from J, leaving 19 bases between. CDR3: CASSSGRAGYHNEKLFF. CDR3 in DNA: TGTGCCAGCAGTTCCGGACGGGCCGGTTATCATAATGAAAAACTGTTTTTT.

A few counts support this clonotype. The rearrangement uses TRBV12-3 or TRBV12-4 and TRBJ2-3, with D possibly being TRBD2 (5 bases). The length of the CDR3 is 15 residues. Deletions cut 5 bases from V and 4 bases from J, with 16 bases between. This CDR3 is CASSGLNERPDTQYF. The CDR3 region has the DNA TGTGCCAGCAGTGGACTGAACGAAAGACCAGATACGCAGTATTTT.

The sample holds many counts of this clonotype. The V and J genes are TRBV6-2 or TRBV6-3 and TRBJ2-1, with 10 bases matching TRBD2. The V gene's germline CDR1 is MNHEY and CDR2 SVGEGT. The CDR3 consists of 15 residues. Losses at the gene ends were 5 bases for V and 7 bases for J; bases not matched to a gene: 8. The CDR3 is CASSNGLAESNEQFF. The CDR3, as DNA: TGTGCCAGCAGTAACGGACTAGCGGAGTCGAATGAGCAGTTCTTC.

This clonotype was found a few times. The gene calls are TRBV4-3 and TRBJ2-6; D gene uncertain. The CDR3 sequence is 19 residues long. CDR1 is LGHNA and CDR2 is YSLEER in the germline V gene. V was trimmed by 0 bases and J by 0 bases, leaving 15 bases between them. CDR3 amino acids: CASSQDLIQRYSGANVLTF. CDR3 DNA: TGCGCCAGCAGCCAAGATTTAATACAGAGGTACTCTGGGGCCAACGTCCTGACTTTC.

This clonotype was counted only a few times. V and J are TRBV6-2 or TRBV6-3 and TRBJ2-5; TRBD2 agrees at 8 bases. V was pared by 6 bases and J by 4 bases, with 10 bases of the junction left unmatched. CDR1 MNHEY and CDR2 SVGEGT come from the germline V gene. The CDR3 is 15 residues long. The CDR3 spells CASRPPGRALETQYF. CDR3 nucleotide sequence: TGTGCCAGCAGACCCCCCGGGAGGGCCCTAGAGACCCAGTACTTC.

V and J are TRBV5-1 and TRBJ2-7; D not certain. Germline values: CDR1 SGHRS, CDR2 YFSETQ. The ends were cut back, 0 bases at V and 4 bases at J, with 14 bases in the middle. CDR3 size: 15 residues. CDR3 DNA: TGCGCCAGCAGCTTGGAAGGAAATGTCCATTACGAGCAGTACTTC. It yields the protein CASSLEGNVHYEQYF.

The chain recombines TRBV20-1 with TRBJ1-1, with D possibly being TRBD1 (5 bases). The germline V gene encodes CDR1 DFQATT and CDR2 SNEGSKA (reference sequence). This CDR3 has 15 residues. Trimming cost V 5 bases and J 3 bases, with 19 bases left between them. The DNA for the CDR3 is TGCAGTGCTCCCGACCCCGGCTCGGGGGACACTGAAGCTTTCTTT. It translates to CSAPDPGSGDTEAFF.

This rearrangement joins TRBV3-1 to TRBJ2-2; D unresolved. CDR3 length equals 16 residues. Looked up from germline, CDR1 is LGHDT and CDR2 is YNNKEL (reference sequence). The V gene lost 0 bases and the J gene lost 8 bases, with 16 bases spanning the gap. CDR3 residues: CASSQDWPLGRGELFF. DNA for the CDR3: TGTGCCAGCAGCCAAGATTGGCCCTTGGGCAGGGGGGAGCTGTTTTTT.

This clonotype was counted a few times. The rearrangement joins TRBV12-3 or TRBV12-4 to TRBJ2-7; TRBD2 is a possible D gene (6 bases). V was cut by 0 bases and J by 5 bases, with 17 bases left in between. The CDR3 contains 16 residues. In nucleotides, the CDR3 is TGTGCCAGCAGTTTAGCGCCCCCCGGGAGTGTCCACGAGCAGTACTTC. It codes for CASSLAPPGSVHEQYF.

The table lists this clonotype with a few counts. J is TRBJ1-1 and V is TRBV28, with D tentatively TRBD1 (5 bases). The CDR3 runs to 15 residues. Trimming shortened V by 1 base and J by 0 bases, and 9 bases separated the two germline ends. Germline V lookup: CDR1 MDHEN, CDR2 SYDVKM. The CDR3 bases are TGTGCCAGCAGTTTATTACAGGAATTGAACACTGAAGCTTTCTTT. Translation gives CASSLLQELNTEAFF.

Many counts were recorded for this clonotype. CDR3 coding DNA: TGTGCCAGCAGTGCCTTATCCGCCAATGAGCAGTTCTTC. Translation: CASSALSANEQFF. The gene calls are TRBV2 and TRBJ2-1, with D hard to call. The length of the CDR3 is 13 residues. Trimming pared 4 bases from V and 6 bases from J, leaving 10 bases between. Germline CDR1 is SNHLY and CDR2 is FYNNEI.

The rearrangement joins TRBV4-1 to TRBJ2-3; the D gene could be TRBD1 or TRBD2 (5 bases each). V lost 4 bases, J lost 1 base, and 9 bases lay in between. Germline-derived CDR1 and CDR2 are MGHRA and YSYEKL. This CDR3 has 14 amino acids. The CDR3 reads CASSLRDGTDTQYF. The CDR3 region has the DNA TGCGCCAGCAGCCTACGGGACGGCACAGATACGCAGTATTTT.

This clonotype was seen many times. V usage is TRBV5-1 and J usage is TRBJ2-7; 9 positions agree with TRBD1. Germline V CDR1 and CDR2: SGHRS, YFSETQ. The CDR3 runs to 16 residues. V lost 3 bases and J lost 9; bases outside the gene matches: 16. CDR3 bases: TGCGCCAGCAGCTCTCAACCGGGACAGGGCGCCTCGGGGCAGTACTTC. Its translation: CASSSQPGQGASGQYF.

This clonotype was recorded many times. The genes are TRBV10-3 and TRBJ2-2; D is possibly TRBD2 (6 bases). Germline-derived CDR1 and CDR2 are ENHRY and SYGVKD. This CDR3 contains 13 residues. The V and J ends lost 10 bases and 2 bases respectively, with 11 bases between them. The CDR3 loop reads CATGSGNTGELFF. As DNA, the CDR3 is TGTGCCACCGGGAGCGGTAACACCGGGGAGCTGTTTTTT.

This clonotype has ten or more counts. The V gene is TRBV20-1, the J gene TRBJ2-3; 10 positions match TRBD2. With 5 bases clipped from V and 3 bases from J, the junction kept 8 bases outside the gene matches. The V gene's germline CDR1 is DFQATT and CDR2 SNEGSKA (reference sequence). This CDR3 contains 15 residues. CDR3 DNA: TGCAGTGCTCCTTCTAGCGGGAGTCTGACAGATACGCAGTATTTT. Amino acid sequence: CSAPSSGSLTDTQYF.

Only a few counts were recorded for this clonotype. CDR3 in amino acids: CASSADPFVTGELFF. CDR3 nucleotide sequence: TGTGCCAGCAGCGCAGACCCCTTCGTCACCGGGGAGCTGTTTTTT. The rearrangement joins TRBV9 to TRBJ2-2; D not certain. The V gene's germline CDR1 is SGDLS and CDR2 YYNGEE. The CDR3 sequence is 15 residues long. Trimming shortened V by 3 bases and J by 4 bases, and 13 bases separated the two germline ends.

The sample holds many counts of this clonotype. The CDR3 spells CASSLFDSDTEAFF. The CDR3 region has the DNA TGTGCCAGCAGCTTATTCGACAGCGACACTGAAGCTTTCTTT. V gene TRBV11-2 combines with J gene TRBJ1-1; D may be TRBD1 (5 bases). The CDR3 totals 14 residues. CDR1 and CDR2 from the germline V gene are SGHAT and FQNNGV. V lost 2 bases and J 3 bases, leaving 10 bases between the germline ends.

This clonotype was observed a handful of times. The chain uses TRBV20-1 and TRBJ1-1; no clear D gene. Germline V gives CDR1 DFQATT, CDR2 SNEGSKA (reference sequence). The length of the CDR3 is 11 residues. The CDR3 DNA reads TGCATGGGCTCCGGACGCCCTGAAGCTTTCTTT. Its translation: CMGSGRPEAFF.

The J gene is TRBJ2-1, the V gene TRBV6-2 or TRBV6-3; 16 bases match TRBD2. Germline assignment: CDR1 MNHEY and CDR2 SVGEGT. The J segment lost 0 bases and the V segment lost 6 bases, leaving 17 bases of the junction unmatched. The CDR3 extends over 22 amino acids. The CDR3 DNA reads TGTGCCAGCAGCACCTCGGGACTAGCGGGAGGGCCATACCGGTCCTCCTACAATGAGCAGTTCTTC. Amino acids: CASSTSGLAGGPYRSSYNEQFF.